These 21 T cell receptor beta chains originate from one sample sequenced in a study of blood T cell repertoires in COVID-19. Measured with immunoSEQ multiplex PCR; TCRdb has only the in-frame clones, and not every one. This sample has 30,000 to 45,000 clones, with 80% to 90% found just once. The sample was peripheral blood. Every receptor here comes from a woman between 65 and 79 years old with active COVID-19.

J is TRBJ2-5 and V is TRBV3-1 (or the pseudogene TRBV3-2), with 12 bases aligning to TRBD2. The ends lost 5 bases at V and 7 bases at J; junction bases unmatched: 8. The CDR3 spans 15 residues. Germline assignment: CDR1 LGHDT and CDR2 YNNKEL (reference sequence). CDR3 bases: TGTGCCAGCAGCTTTACTAGCGGGGGGATGGGGACCCAGTACTTC. Amino acids: CASSFTSGGMGTQYF.

The gene calls are TRBV19 and TRBJ1-1, with 7 bases fitting TRBD1. Germline V CDR1 and CDR2: LNHDA, SQIVND (reference sequence). The junction had 5 bases not matched to a gene; V was cut back by 6 bases and J by 1 base. The CDR3 has 14 residues. Here the CDR3 DNA reads TGTGCCAGTAGGACGGGACAGCGGAACACTGAAGCTTTCTTT. Its protein product is CASRTGQRNTEAFF. Combining the CDR3 with reference TRBV19 and TRBJ1-1 gives the whole variable domain DGGITQSPKYLFRKEGQNVTLSCEQNLNHDAMYWYRQDPGQGLRLIYYSQIVNDFQKGDIAEGYSVSREKKESFPLTVTSAQKNPTAFYLCASRTGQRNTEAFFGQGTRLTVV.

V and J are TRBV19 and TRBJ2-7, with 9 nucleotides matching TRBD2. Germline CDR1 and CDR2: LNHDA and SQIVND (reference sequence). CDR3 length: 15 amino acids. J lost 5 bases, V lost 3 bases, and 8 bases had no gene match. The CDR3 sequence is CASSMYGTSRNEQYF. CDR3 nucleotide sequence: TGTGCCAGTAGTATGTATGGGACTAGCCGTAACGAGCAGTACTTC.

The V and J genes are TRBV29-1 and TRBJ1-1; perhaps TRBD1 as D (5 bases). The germline CDR1 and CDR2 sequences are SQVTM and ANQGSEA. This CDR3 contains 11 residues. V gave up 3 bases and J gave up 11 bases, with 13 bases separating them. The CDR3 nucleotides read TGCAGCGTTGATGACTTCGGGGGGGCTTTCTTT. It yields the protein CSVDDFGGAFF.

In this sample, this clone turned up once. This CDR3 is CASSLGGGAFF. CDR3 DNA: TGTGCCAGCAGCTTGGGCGGGGGAGCTTTCTTT. The genes are TRBV5-6 and TRBJ1-1; D might be TRBD1 (5 bases). CDR3 size: 11 residues. Trimming stripped 0 bases from V and 10 bases from J, with 7 bases between. Germline V CDR1 and CDR2: SGHDT, YYEEEE. Drawing the rest from reference TRBV5-6 and TRBJ1-1, the complete variable domain is DAGVTQSPTHLIKTRGQQVTLRCSPKSGHDTVSWYQQALGQGPQFIFQYYEEEERQRGNFPDRFSGHQFPNYSSELNVNALLLGDSALYLCASSLGGGAFFGQGTRLTVV.

This chain uses TRBV3-1 (or the pseudogene TRBV3-2) with TRBJ2-5, with 8 bases that match TRBD2. CDR1 is LGHDT, CDR2 YNNKEL, per germline (reference sequence). Germline trimming cut 4 bases from V and 1 base from J; bases unmatched to any gene: 2. The CDR3 covers 14 residues. As DNA, the CDR3 is TGTGCCAGCAGCCTAGCGGGGCTCCAAGAGACCCAGTACTTC. This sequence encodes CASSLAGLQETQYF.

Sample share makes this clone medium-sized. J is TRBJ2-7 and V is TRBV10-2, with 10 bases matching TRBD2. This CDR3 is built from 14 residues. The germline gives CDR1 WSHSY, CDR2 SAAADI. The trim removed 6 bases at V and 2 bases at J, leaving 4 bases unmatched. The CDR3 bases are TGCGCCAGCAGGGCGGGACTAGCGACCTACGAGCAGTACTTC. Its protein is CASRAGLATYEQYF.

The chain employs TRBV7-2 and TRBJ2-5; 10 bases match TRBD1. Germline V gene data show CDR1 as SGHTA and CDR2 as FQGNSA. The CDR3 is 16 amino acids. Germline trimming cut 5 bases from V and 4 bases from J; bases unmatched to any gene: 10. The CDR3 sequence is CASSTGQGVFVETQYF. The CDR3 DNA is TGTGCCAGCAGCACCGGACAGGGGGTCTTTGTAGAGACCCAGTACTTC.

The V and J genes are TRBV6-2 or TRBV6-3 and TRBJ2-1; D is perhaps TRBD1 (5 bases). The CDR3 length is 16 residues. The V gene lost 3 bases and the J gene lost 0 bases, with 12 bases spanning the gap. Germline V gene data show CDR1 as MNHEY and CDR2 as SVGEGT. Written as DNA, the CDR3 is TGTGCCAGCAGTTATAGGGGCACAAGCTCCTACAATGAGCAGTTCTTC. This gives the protein CASSYRGTSSYNEQFF.

The chain is built from TRBV5-4 and TRBJ2-1; 8 positions match TRBD1. CDR1 is SGHNT and CDR2 is YYREEE in the germline V gene (reference sequence). The CDR3 totals 16 residues. V shed 2 bases, J shed 1 base, and the junction held 5 bases outside the gene matches. CDR3: CASSFRGRESYNEQFF. CDR3 nucleotide sequence: TGTGCCAGCAGCTTCAGGGGGCGAGAATCCTACAATGAGCAGTTCTTC.

The gene calls are TRBV12-3 or TRBV12-4 and TRBJ1-2; the D gene is possibly TRBD1 (6 bases). This CDR3 is built from 12 residues. V lost 3 bases, J lost 9 bases, and 11 bases lay in between. CDR3 DNA: TGTGCCAGCAGTTTGGCAGGGGCCAGCTACACCTTC. This gives the protein CASSLAGASYTF.

The chain has TRBV7-8 and TRBJ1-1; 7 nucleotides agree with TRBD1. The CDR3 totals 15 residues. The J segment lost 3 bases and the V segment lost 5 bases, leaving 9 bases of the junction unmatched. Germline V gives CDR1 SGHVS, CDR2 FQNEAQ. The CDR3 spells CASSPIGTVYTEAFF. The CDR3 DNA sequence: TGTGCCAGCAGCCCTATCGGGACAGTGTACACTGAAGCTTTCTTT.

This rearrangement joins TRBV27 to TRBJ1-2, with D hard to call. The germline V gene encodes CDR1 MNHEY and CDR2 SMNVEV (reference sequence). The V gene lost 5 bases and the J gene lost 8 bases, with 15 bases spanning the gap. This CDR3 region has 13 residues. The CDR3 region has the DNA TGTGCCAGCAGTAAGGACCGGAGGCGGGGCTACACCTTC. This codes for CASSKDRRRGYTF.

J is TRBJ2-3 and V is TRBV28, with 9 positions matching TRBD2. The CDR3 length is 15 residues. The germline V gene has CDR1 MDHEN and CDR2 SYDVKM. V trimming: 5 bases; J trimming: 3 bases; junction bases outside the gene matches: 6. The CDR3 DNA reads as TGTGCCAGCAGTCCTCCGGGACTAGCAACAGATACGCAGTATTTT. As protein: CASSPPGLATDTQYF.

The chain employs TRBV10-2 and TRBJ1-2; 10 positions agree with TRBD1. Germline values: CDR1 WSHSY, CDR2 SAAADI. The ends lost 0 bases at V and 5 bases at J; junction bases unmatched: 3. The CDR3 runs to 15 residues. CDR3 sequence (DNA): TGCGCCAGCAGTGAGTCCGGGACAGGGGTTTATGGCTACACCTTC. Encoded protein: CASSESGTGVYGYTF.

V and J are TRBV15 and TRBJ2-7; weak D call: TRBD1 (5 bases). Trimming took off 0 bases at V and 7 bases at J, with 13 bases between the two ends. This CDR3 contains 14 residues. Per the germline V gene, CDR1 is LNHNV and CDR2 is YYDKDF (reference sequence). The CDR3 DNA reads as TGTGCCACCAGCAGAGAGCAACGCAGGGATGAGCAGTACTTC. Encoded protein: CATSREQRRDEQYF.

This clone was counted between two and nine times. The chain recombines TRBV5-4 with TRBJ2-5, with a weak D call TRBD2 (5 bases). The V gene's germline CDR1 is SGHNT and CDR2 YYREEE (reference sequence). This CDR3 spans 15 amino acids. Deletions cut 1 base from V and 2 bases from J, with 12 bases between. The CDR3, as DNA: TGTGCCAGCAGCTTGCCCGGACTCCGACAAGAGACCCAGTACTTC. Translating it yields CASSLPGLRQETQYF.

The chain uses TRBV7-8 and TRBJ2-7, with D possibly TRBD2 on 6 matching bases. The CDR3 extends over 13 amino acids. V lost 5 bases and J 9 bases, leaving 17 bases between the germline ends. Germline values: CDR1 SGHVS, CDR2 FQNEAQ. The chain's CDR3 is CASSRTSWGGQYF. DNA of the CDR3: TGTGCCAGCAGCCGAACTAGCTGGGGCGGGCAGTACTTC.

The gene calls are TRBV19 and TRBJ2-5; TRBD2 matches at 13 bases. This CDR3 region has 16 residues. Germline trimming cut 2 bases from V and 5 bases from J; bases unmatched to any gene: 5. From germline, CDR1 is LNHDA and CDR2 SQIVND (reference sequence). CDR3 amino acids: CASSILLAGGRETQYF. DNA for the CDR3: TGTGCCAGTAGTATATTACTAGCGGGGGGGCGCGAGACCCAGTACTTC.

The chain links TRBV18 to TRBJ1-1, with D possibly matching TRBD1 (5 bases). The V end was cut by 3 bases, the J end by 4 bases, with 12 bases between. The V gene's germline CDR1 is KGHSH and CDR2 LQKENI. This CDR3 is 14 amino acids long. The CDR3 is CASSPGGGSTEAFF. Here the CDR3 DNA reads TGTGCCAGCTCACCGGGGGGAGGGAGCACTGAAGCTTTCTTT.

The chain recombines TRBV19 with TRBJ2-5; 8 nucleotides match TRBD1. The trim removed 4 bases at V and 5 bases at J, leaving 9 bases unmatched. Per the germline V gene, CDR1 is LNHDA and CDR2 is SQIVND (reference sequence). CDR3 length equals 15 residues. The CDR3: CASSKGRGRVETQYF. Written as DNA, the CDR3 is TGTGCCAGTAGTAAGGGCAGGGGGCGCGTCGAGACCCAGTACTTC.